Sequencing of this T cell receptor beta chain was carried out in a study of T cell repertoires in cytomegalovirus infection (dated by TCRdb to the late 2010s). Broadly, across the study: The peptide stimulations were aimed at well-studied HLA-B-restricted epitopes as well as recently identified HLA-C-restricted CMV epitopes, whose presentation resists viral immunomodulation. Because public TCR beta signatures pointed to carriage of CMV infection together with the matching HLA type, the HLA type of each donor mattered for the analysis. Findings and caveats that apply to the study as a whole: The ex vivo response was dominated by HLA-C-restricted CMV-specific TCR beta clonotypes, which also provided the single most frequent clonotype in two of eight donors. In both this cohort and an independent cohort of some 370 donors, the cumulative frequency of public TCR beta family members distinguished carriers of CMV infection plus the relevant HLA type.

As to this clonotype: Its antigen specificity is not known. It has no much larger one-base neighbor in the sample; base qualities were not kept.

From cysteine to phenylalanine, the CDR3 is 16 amino acids long. Only the CDR3 DNA stays, 48 bases, in frame from base 1. V lost 3 bases and J lost 3 bases, and the count of bases not matched to a germline gene is 8. CDR1 and CDR2 are read off the germline V gene as LGHNA and YNFKEQ. The treatment or condition label, read with the paper, signifies: in vitro stimulation with specific CMV peptide epitopes to enrich CMV-specific T cells. The reads were generated on an Illumina HiSeq 1500. Through fastp at Q25 and MiXCR, TCRdb rebuilt clones from the public reads, retaining in-frame beta chains. CDR3 protein duplicates are merged, each entry listing the most common genes and DNA. A total of around 900,000 distinct CDR3 sequences appear in this sample, less than 35% of them only once. Around an eighth of the sample comes from the top ten.

This receptor was identified in a human donor in good health (CMV status not recorded). Some clones in this sample may be carry-over from other donors' samples. Rearrangement joined TRBV4-2 to TRBJ1-2, and 9 junction bases match TRBD1. Sequencing was performed on cultured CD8+ T cells from PBMCs, taken from culture after CMV antigen stimulation. DNA sequence: TGTGCCAGCAGCCAGACCATTCGGGACAGGGACTATGGCTACACCTTC. Its translation reads: CASSQTIRDRDYGYTF.